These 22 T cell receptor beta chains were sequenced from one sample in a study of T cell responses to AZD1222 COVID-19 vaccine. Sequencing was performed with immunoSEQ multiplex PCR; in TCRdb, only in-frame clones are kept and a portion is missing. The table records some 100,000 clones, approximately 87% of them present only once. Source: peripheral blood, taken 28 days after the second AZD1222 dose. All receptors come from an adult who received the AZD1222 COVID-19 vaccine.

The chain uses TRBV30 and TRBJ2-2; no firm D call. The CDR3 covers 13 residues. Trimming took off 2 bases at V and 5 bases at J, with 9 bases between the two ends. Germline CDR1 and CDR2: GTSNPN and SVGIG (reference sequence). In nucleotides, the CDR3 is TGTGCCTGGAGTATAGGTAGAACCGGGGAGCTGTTTTTT. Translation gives CAWSIGRTGELFF.

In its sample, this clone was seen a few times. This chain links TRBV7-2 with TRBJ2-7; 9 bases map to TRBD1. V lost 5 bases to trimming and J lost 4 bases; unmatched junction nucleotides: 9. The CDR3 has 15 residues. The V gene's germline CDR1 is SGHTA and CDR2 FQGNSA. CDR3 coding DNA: TGTGCCAGCAGCCCCGGGACAGGGTTTAGGTACGAGCAGTACTTC. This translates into CASSPGTGFRYEQYF.

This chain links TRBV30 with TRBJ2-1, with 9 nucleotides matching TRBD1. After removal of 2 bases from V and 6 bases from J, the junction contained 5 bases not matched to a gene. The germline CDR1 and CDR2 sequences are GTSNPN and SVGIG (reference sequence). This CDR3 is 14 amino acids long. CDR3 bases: TGTGCCTGGAGTAGGGACAGGGTGAGCAATGAGCAGTTCTTC. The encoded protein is CAWSRDRVSNEQFF.

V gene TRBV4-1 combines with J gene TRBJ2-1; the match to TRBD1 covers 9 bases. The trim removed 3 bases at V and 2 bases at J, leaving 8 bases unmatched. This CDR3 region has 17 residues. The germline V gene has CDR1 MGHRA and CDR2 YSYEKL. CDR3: CASSQNIRDRAYNEQFF. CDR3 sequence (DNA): TGCGCCAGCAGCCAGAATATCCGGGACAGGGCCTACAATGAGCAGTTCTTC.

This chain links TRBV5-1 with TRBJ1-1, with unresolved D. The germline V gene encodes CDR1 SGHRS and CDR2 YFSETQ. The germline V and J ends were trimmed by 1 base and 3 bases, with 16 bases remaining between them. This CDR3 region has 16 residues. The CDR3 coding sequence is TGCGCCAGCAGCTTGTTTGGAGGCGGAGTGGACACTGAAGCTTTCTTT. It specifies CASSLFGGGVDTEAFF.

The CDR3 nucleotides are TGCGCCAGCAGCCAAGAACCCCGGACTGAAGCTTTCTTT. Translating gives CASSQEPRTEAFF. V usage is TRBV4-3 and J usage is TRBJ1-1; D unclear. CDR1 and CDR2 (germline): LGHNA, YSLEER. The CDR3 has 13 amino acids. Trimming took 0 bases from V and 5 from J, leaving 7 bases between them.

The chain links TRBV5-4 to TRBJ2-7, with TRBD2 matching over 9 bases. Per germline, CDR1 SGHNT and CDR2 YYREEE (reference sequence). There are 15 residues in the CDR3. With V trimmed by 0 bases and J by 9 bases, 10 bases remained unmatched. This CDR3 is CASSLAASGTAAQYF. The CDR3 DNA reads TGTGCCAGCAGCTTGGCAGCTAGCGGGACCGCAGCGCAGTACTTC.

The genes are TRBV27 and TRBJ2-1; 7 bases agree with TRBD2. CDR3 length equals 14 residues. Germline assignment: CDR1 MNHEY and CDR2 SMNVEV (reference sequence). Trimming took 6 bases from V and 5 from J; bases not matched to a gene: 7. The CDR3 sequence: CASRASGKNNEQFF. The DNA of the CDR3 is TGTGCCAGCAGAGCTAGCGGCAAAAACAATGAGCAGTTCTTC.

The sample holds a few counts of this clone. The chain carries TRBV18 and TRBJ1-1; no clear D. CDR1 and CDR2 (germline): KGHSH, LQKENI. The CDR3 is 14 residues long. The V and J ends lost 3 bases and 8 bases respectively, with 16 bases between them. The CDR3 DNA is TGTGCCAGCTCACCCCCAAGAAGGGCTGCCGAAGCTTTCTTT. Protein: CASSPPRRAAEAFF.

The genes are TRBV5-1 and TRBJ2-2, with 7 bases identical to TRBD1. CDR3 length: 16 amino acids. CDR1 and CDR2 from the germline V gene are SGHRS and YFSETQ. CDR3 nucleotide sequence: TGCCCCGAGAACTTGGACGTCGACAGGGTGACCGGGGAGCTGTTTTTT. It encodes CPENLDVDRVTGELFF. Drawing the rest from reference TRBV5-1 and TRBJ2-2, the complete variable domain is KAGVTQTPRYLIKTRGQQVTLSCSPISGHRSVSWYQQTPGQGLQFLFEYFSETQRNKGNFPGRFSGRQFSNSRSEMNVSTLELGDSALYLCPENLDVDRVTGELFFGEGSRLTVL.

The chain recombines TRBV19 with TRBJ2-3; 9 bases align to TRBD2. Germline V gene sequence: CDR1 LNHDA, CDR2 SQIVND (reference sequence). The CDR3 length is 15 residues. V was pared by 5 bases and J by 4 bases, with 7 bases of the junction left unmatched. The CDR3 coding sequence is TGTGCCAGTAGTGGATTAGCGGGAGTGGCAGATACGCAGTATTTT. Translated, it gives CASSGLAGVADTQYF. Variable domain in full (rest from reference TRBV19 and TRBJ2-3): DGGITQSPKYLFRKEGQNVTLSCEQNLNHDAMYWYRQDPGQGLRLIYYSQIVNDFQKGDIAEGYSVSREKKESFPLTVTSAQKNPTAFYLCASSGLAGVADTQYFGPGTRLTVL.

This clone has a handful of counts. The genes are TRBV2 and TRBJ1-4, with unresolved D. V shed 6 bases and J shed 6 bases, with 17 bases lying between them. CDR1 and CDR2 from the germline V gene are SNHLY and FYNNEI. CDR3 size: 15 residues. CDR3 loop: CASRSGSRAYEKLFF. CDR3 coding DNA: TGTGCCAGCAGATCCGGGTCGCGGGCTTATGAAAAACTGTTTTTT.

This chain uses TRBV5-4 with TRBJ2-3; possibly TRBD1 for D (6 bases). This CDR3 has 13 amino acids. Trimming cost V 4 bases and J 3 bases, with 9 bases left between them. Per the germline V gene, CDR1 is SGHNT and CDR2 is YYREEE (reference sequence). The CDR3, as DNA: TGTGCCAGCAGCAAAGGACAGACAGATACGCAGTATTTT. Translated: CASSKGQTDTQYF.

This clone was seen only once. CDR3: CAISAGSSGNTIYF. CDR3 coding DNA: TGTGCCATCAGTGCAGGGAGCTCTGGAAACACCATATATTTT. The V and J genes are TRBV10-3 and TRBJ1-3; perhaps TRBD1 as D (5 bases). Germline values: CDR1 ENHRY, CDR2 SYGVKD. The CDR3 spans 14 residues. V was shortened by 4 bases and J by 0 bases, with 7 bases between the two germline ends.

The CDR3 sequence is CASSFDRDEQYF. In DNA, the CDR3 is TGTGCCAGCAGCTTCGACAGGGACGAGCAGTACTTC. V and J are TRBV5-4 and TRBJ2-7; 7 positions agree with TRBD1. The germline V gene encodes CDR1 SGHNT and CDR2 YYREEE (reference sequence). The J segment lost 5 bases and the V segment lost 2 bases, leaving 1 base of the junction unmatched. The CDR3 has 12 residues.

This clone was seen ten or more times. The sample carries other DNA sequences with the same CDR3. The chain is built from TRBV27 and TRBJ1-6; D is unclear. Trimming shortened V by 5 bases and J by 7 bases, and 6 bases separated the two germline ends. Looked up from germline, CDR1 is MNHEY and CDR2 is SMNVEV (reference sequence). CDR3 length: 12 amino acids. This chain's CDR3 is CASSPINSPLHF. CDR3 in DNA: TGTGCCAGCAGTCCGATAAATTCACCCCTCCACTTT.

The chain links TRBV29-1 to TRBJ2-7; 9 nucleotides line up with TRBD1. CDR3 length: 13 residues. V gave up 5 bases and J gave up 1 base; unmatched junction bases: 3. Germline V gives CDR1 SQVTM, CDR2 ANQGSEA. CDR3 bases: TGCAGCGTTTGGACAGGGGATTCCTACGAGCAGTACTTC. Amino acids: CSVWTGDSYEQYF.

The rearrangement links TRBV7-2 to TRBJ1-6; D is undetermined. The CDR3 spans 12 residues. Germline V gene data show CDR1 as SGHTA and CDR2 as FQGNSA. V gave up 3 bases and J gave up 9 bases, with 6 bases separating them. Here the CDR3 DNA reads TGTGCCAGCAGCTTCCCCGCTTCACCCCTCCACTTT. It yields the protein CASSFPASPLHF.

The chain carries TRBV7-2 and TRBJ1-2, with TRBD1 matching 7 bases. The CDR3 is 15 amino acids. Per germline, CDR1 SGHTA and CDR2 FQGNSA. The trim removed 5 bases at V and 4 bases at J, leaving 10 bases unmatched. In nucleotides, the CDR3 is TGTGCCAGCAGCCCCGCTCCGGGGACAGTCTATGGCTACACCTTC. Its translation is CASSPAPGTVYGYTF.

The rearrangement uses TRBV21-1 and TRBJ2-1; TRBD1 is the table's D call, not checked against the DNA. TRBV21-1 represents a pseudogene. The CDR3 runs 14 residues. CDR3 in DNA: TGTGCCAGCAGACAGCCGAGCTCCTACAATGAGCAGTTCTTC. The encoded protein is CASRQPSSYNEQFF.

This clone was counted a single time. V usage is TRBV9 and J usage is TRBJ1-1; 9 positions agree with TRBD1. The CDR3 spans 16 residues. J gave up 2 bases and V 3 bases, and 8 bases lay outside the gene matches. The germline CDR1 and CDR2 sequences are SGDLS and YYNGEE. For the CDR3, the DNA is TGTGCCAGCAGCGCATGGAGGGGACAGGGTAACACTGAAGCTTTCTTT. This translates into CASSAWRGQGNTEAFF.

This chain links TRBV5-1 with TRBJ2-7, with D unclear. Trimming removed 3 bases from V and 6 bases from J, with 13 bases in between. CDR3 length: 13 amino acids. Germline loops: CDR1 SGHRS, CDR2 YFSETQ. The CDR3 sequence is CASSSQTVPEQYF. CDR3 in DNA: TGCGCCAGCAGCTCCCAAACAGTTCCCGAGCAGTACTTC.